The rows below give T cell receptor beta chains drawn from one sample of a study of cytomegalovirus exposure and HLA in healthy donors. Using immunoSEQ multiplex PCR, the repertoire was profiled, and TCRdb retains in-frame clones only, with some absent. The sample shows some 110,000 clones, and more than 3% sits with its ten largest clones. Specimen: PBMCs. The receptor source for this set is a man between 25 and 39 years old in good health and CMV-seronegative. The CDR3 runs from the conserved cysteine through the conserved F or W. D genes are given only for firm matches.

D: TRBD2
V: TRBV5-1
J: TRBJ2-3
CDR3: CASSLNPAGRPTDTQYF
DNA: TGCGCCAGCAGCTTGAATCCAGCGGGGAGACCCACAGATACGCAGTATTTT

D: TRBD2
V: TRBV29-1
J: TRBJ2-3
CDR3: CSVLGGVTSTDTQYF
DNA: TGCAGCGTCCTCGGGGGGGTCACTAGCACAGATACGCAGTATTTT

D: .
V: TRBV27
J: TRBJ1-6
CDR3: CASSRGQGFNSPLHF
DNA: TGTGCCAGCAGTAGGGGCCAGGGTTTTAATTCACCCCTCCACTTT

D: .
V: TRBV18
J: TRBJ2-5
CDR3: CASSPIPSGETQYF
DNA: TGTGCCAGCTCCCCTATCCCCAGCGGGGAGACCCAGTACTTC

D: TRBD1
V: TRBV2
J: TRBJ2-1
CDR3: CASRGQGTYNEQFF
DNA: TGTGCCAGCAGGGGACAGGGAACCTACAATGAGCAGTTCTTC

D: .
V: TRBV4-1
J: TRBJ2-7
CDR3: CASSQGGGTGYEQYF
DNA: TGCGCCAGCAGCCAAGGTGGAGGGACGGGATACGAGCAGTACTTC

D: .
V: TRBV5-1
J: TRBJ1-4
CDR3: CASSLQATNEKLFF
DNA: TGCGCCAGCAGCCTACAGGCAACTAATGAAAAACTGTTTTTT

D: TRBD1
V: TRBV4-3
J: TRBJ2-7
CDR3: CASSHLTGEAYEQYF
DNA: TGCGCCAGCAGCCACCTGACAGGGGAGGCGTACGAGCAGTACTTC

D: TRBD1
V: TRBV13
J: TRBJ2-3
CDR3: CASSRDRGPDTQYF
DNA: TGTGCCAGCAGCCGGGACAGGGGGCCAGATACGCAGTATTTT

D: TRBD2
V: TRBV7-8
J: TRBJ2-3
CDR3: CASSRFLAGDTDTQYF
DNA: TGTGCCAGCAGCCGATTCCTAGCGGGGGACACAGATACGCAGTATTTT

D: TRBD1
V: TRBV7-9
J: TRBJ2-5
CDR3: CAIQPETTGEEETQYF
DNA: TGTGCCATCCAACCCGAAACAACAGGGGAAGAAGAGACCCAGTACTTC

D: .
V: TRBV9
J: TRBJ1-6
CDR3: CASSYQGVPNSPLHF
DNA: TGTGCCAGCAGCTATCAAGGAGTCCCTAATTCACCCCTCCACTTT

D: TRBD2
V: TRBV9
J: TRBJ2-1
CDR3: CASSVRGGINEQFF
DNA: TGTGCCAGCAGCGTGCGGGGGGGCATCAATGAGCAGTTCTTC

D: TRBD1
V: TRBV5-1
J: TRBJ2-3
CDR3: CASSLTGGADTQYF
DNA: TGCGCCAGCAGCTTGACAGGGGGCGCAGATACGCAGTATTTT

D: .
V: TRBV7-6
J: TRBJ2-5
CDR3: CASSLRQDQETQYF
DNA: TGTGCCAGCAGCTTAAGACAGGACCAAGAGACCCAGTACTTC

D: TRBD1
V: TRBV10-3
J: TRBJ1-4
CDR3: CAISEYRDREKLFF
DNA: TGTGCCATCAGTGAGTACCGGGACAGAGAAAAACTGTTTTTT

D: .
V: TRBV5-5
J: TRBJ1-4
CDR3: CASSLGTGGGKLFF
DNA: TGTGCCAGCAGCTTGGGGACGGGCGGAGGAAAACTGTTTTTT

D: TRBD2
V: TRBV5-6
J: TRBJ2-3
CDR3: CASSLPASGVGDTQYF
DNA: TGTGCCAGCAGTCTCCCTGCTAGCGGGGTTGGTGATACGCAGTATTTT

D: TRBD1
V: TRBV4-3
J: TRBJ1-6
CDR3: CASSQDSTGGRSPLHF
DNA: TGCGCCAGCAGCCAGGATTCGACAGGGGGAAGGTCACCCCTCCACTTT

D: .
V: TRBV19
J: TRBJ1-1
CDR3: CASSIDSGLATEAFF
DNA: TGTGCCAGTAGTATAGATTCAGGGCTGGCCACTGAAGCTTTCTTT

D: .
V: TRBV15
J: TRBJ2-3
CDR3: CATSRDPQGSTDTQYF
DNA: TGTGCCACCAGCAGAGATCCACAGGGTAGCACAGATACGCAGTATTTT

D: TRBD1
V: TRBV2
J: TRBJ1-6
CDR3: CASSAPGTGGGSPLHF
DNA: TGTGCCAGCAGTGCTCCCGGGACAGGGGGCGGTTCACCCCTCCACTTT

D: .
V: TRBV19
J: TRBJ1-3
CDR3: CASSTGFASSGNTIYF
DNA: TGTGCCAGTAGTACAGGCTTCGCGAGCTCTGGAAACACCATATATTTT

D: .
V: TRBV7-3
J: TRBJ2-3
CDR3: CASSLTGGDADTQYF
DNA: TGTGCCAGCAGCTTAACGGGGGGAGATGCAGATACGCAGTATTTT

D: TRBD1
V: TRBV5-8
J: TRBJ2-1
CDR3: CASSSQGIKQFF
DNA: TGTGCCAGCAGCTCACAGGGGATTAAGCAGTTCTTC

D: TRBD1
V: TRBV7-2
J: TRBJ1-2
CDR3: CASSLGQGDGYTF
DNA: TGTGCCAGCAGCCTGGGACAGGGTGACGGCTACACCTTC